Below, 3 T cell receptor beta chains from the same sample are listed, as sequenced in a study of PD-L1 blockade in urothelial cancer. Repertoires were generated with immunoSEQ multiplex PCR, while TCRdb's copy carries only in-frame clones and drops some. The data hold 40,000 or so clones, with 70% to 85% observed a single time. Material: PBMCs, obtained around atezolizumab (anti-PD-L1) treatment. The receptors originated from a man aged 55 to 70 with urothelial cancer.

The rearrangement joins TRBV19 to TRBJ2-3, with 10 bases matching TRBD2. V gave up 4 bases and J gave up 3 bases; unmatched junction bases: 4. The CDR3 is made up of 15 amino acids. Looked up from germline, CDR1 is LNHDA and CDR2 is SQIVND (reference sequence). CDR3 DNA sequence: TGTGCCAGTAGTAACCAGCGGGGGGGGACAGATACGCAGTATTTT. Translated: CASSNQRGGTDTQYF.

This chain links TRBV7-9 with TRBJ2-5; TRBD1 is a possible D gene (6 bases). The CDR3 consists of 16 residues. Germline V gives CDR1 SEHNR, CDR2 FQNEAQ (reference sequence). The ends were cut back, 1 base at V and 3 bases at J, with 15 bases in the middle. CDR3 residues: CASSLGWGQGEETQYF. The CDR3 region has the DNA TGTGCCAGCAGCTTAGGGTGGGGGCAAGGCGAAGAGACCCAGTACTTC.

V is TRBV15 and J is TRBJ2-7; a possible D gene is TRBD2 (6 bases). The V gene's germline CDR1 is LNHNV and CDR2 YYDKDF (reference sequence). The ends were cut back, 5 bases at V and 0 bases at J, with 14 bases in the middle. CDR3 length equals 15 residues. The CDR3 loop reads CATSPGEIVSYEQYF. DNA of the CDR3: TGTGCCACCAGCCCGGGGGAGATTGTCTCCTACGAGCAGTACTTC.